These 28 T cell receptor beta chains were all obtained from the same sample, sequenced in a study of shared clonotypes between healthy human individuals. The protocol was immunoSEQ multiplex PCR, while the TCRdb copy is restricted to in-frame clones and leaves out a portion. The sample shows 2,500,000 or so clones, approximately 92% of them seen only once. Sequenced sample: naive CD4+ T cells sorted from blood. The subset here: CD45RA+ positively selected. These receptors came from a man between 18 and 29 years old in good health.

The chain is built from TRBV7-9 and TRBJ1-4, with D hard to call. V lost 1 base and J 3 bases, leaving 9 bases between the germline ends. CDR3 length equals 15 residues. CDR1 is SEHNR, CDR2 FQNEAQ, per germline (reference sequence). In nucleotides, the CDR3 is TGTGCCAGCAGCTTAGTGGGAGGACCTAATGAAAAACTGTTTTTT. Its protein product is CASSLVGGPNEKLFF.

Regarding this clone: Other DNA sequences within the sample encode an identical CDR3. This sequence joins TRBV15 and TRBJ2-1; D may correspond to TRBD1 or TRBD2 (5 bases each). This CDR3 spans 14 amino acids. The V end was cut by 1 base, the J end by 4 bases, with 8 bases between. Germline CDR1 is LNHNV and CDR2 is YYDKDF (reference sequence). CDR3: CATSRAGAYNEQFF. CDR3 bases: TGTGCCACCAGCAGAGCCGGGGCTTACAATGAGCAGTTCTTC. The whole variable domain, filled in from reference TRBV15 and TRBJ2-1, reads DAMVIQNPRYQVTQFGKPVTLSCSQTLNHNVMYWYQQKSSQAPKLLFHYYDKDFNNEADTPDNFQSRRPNTSFCFLDIRSPGLGDTAMYLCATSRAGAYNEQFFGPGTRLTVL.

This chain connects TRBV7-9 to TRBJ2-5, with 8 positions matching TRBD1. This CDR3 spans 14 amino acids. Germline V gene lookup returns CDR1 SEHNR and CDR2 FQNEAQ (reference sequence). The junction had 5 bases not matched to a gene; V was cut back by 5 bases and J by 3 bases. The CDR3 here is CASSHRTGKETQYF. For the CDR3, the DNA is TGTGCCAGCAGCCATCGGACAGGGAAAGAGACCCAGTACTTC.

The genes are TRBV18 and TRBJ2-5; D is unresolved. V shed 2 bases and J shed 2 bases, with 9 bases lying between them. The CDR3 is 14 residues long. In germline, CDR1 is KGHSH, CDR2 LQKENI. The CDR3 nucleotides are TGTGCCAGCTCACCAGGGTGGCAGCAAGAGACCCAGTACTTC. Translated, it gives CASSPGWQQETQYF. Variable domain in full (rest from reference TRBV18 and TRBJ2-5): NAGVMQNPRHLVRRRGQEARLRCSPMKGHSHVYWYRQLPEEGLKFMVYLQKENIIDESGMPKERFSAEFPKEGPSILRIQQVVRGDSAAYFCASSPGWQQETQYFGPGTRLLVL.

The rearrangement links TRBV10-1 to TRBJ2-3; 8 bases line up with TRBD1. Trimming removed 4 bases from V and 4 bases from J; junction bases left unmatched: 7. From germline, CDR1 is WNHNN and CDR2 SYGVQD (reference sequence). The CDR3 extends over 15 amino acids. CDR3 in amino acids: CASSAWTGKADTQYF. The DNA for the CDR3 is TGCGCCAGCAGTGCGTGGACAGGGAAGGCAGATACGCAGTATTTT.

This chain uses TRBV5-4 with TRBJ1-4, with TRBD1 as a possible D gene (5 bases). V was cut by 4 bases and J by 8 bases, with 18 bases left in between. This CDR3 contains 15 residues. The V gene's germline CDR1 is SGHNT and CDR2 YYREEE (reference sequence). CDR3 DNA: TGTGCCAGCAGCATCTCACCCAGGGACGGCGAAAAACTGTTTTTT. It specifies CASSISPRDGEKLFF.

J is TRBJ2-3 and V is TRBV6-5; D not resolved. Germline loops: CDR1 MNHEY, CDR2 SVGAGI. The CDR3 has 13 residues. Between the trimmed V and J ends, which lost 5 bases and 1 base, there was a span of 7 bases. The CDR3 DNA reads TGTGCCAGCAGTCCTACTCGCACAGATACGCAGTATTTT. It translates to CASSPTRTDTQYF.

The CDR3 here is CASSNRKKAHYEQYF. The CDR3 coding sequence is TGTGCCAGCAGTAACAGAAAGAAAGCCCACTACGAGCAGTACTTC. The chain uses TRBV27 and TRBJ2-7; no clear D. V lost 5 bases, J lost 3 bases, and 17 bases lay in between. Germline assignment: CDR1 MNHEY and CDR2 SMNVEV (reference sequence). The CDR3 consists of 15 residues.

The CDR3 loop is CASSEVVLGGVGQLFF. CDR3 DNA sequence: TGTGCCAGCAGTGAAGTTGTGTTGGGGGGCGTCGGGCAACTGTTTTTT. The chain uses TRBV25-1 and TRBJ1-4; a possible D gene is TRBD1 (6 bases). V was shortened by 2 bases and J by 12 bases, with 22 bases between the two germline ends. Per the germline V gene, CDR1 is MGHDK and CDR2 is SYGVNS. There are 16 residues in the CDR3.

The chain links TRBV5-1 to TRBJ2-3; D gene unclear. The V end lost 2 bases, the J end lost 5 bases, and 9 bases lay between the germline ends. The CDR3 covers 13 residues. The germline CDR1 and CDR2 sequences are SGHRS and YFSETQ. The CDR3, as DNA: TGCGCCAGCAGCTTCGGGTCTGTAGATACGCAGTATTTT. It encodes CASSFGSVDTQYF.

The chain links TRBV2 to TRBJ1-1; D is unclear. Germline V gene lookup returns CDR1 SNHLY and CDR2 FYNNEI. The CDR3 covers 14 residues. The CDR3 spells CSQRGGPLNTEAFF. The DNA of the CDR3 is TGTTCCCAACGAGGCGGACCCTTGAACACTGAAGCTTTCTTT.

This chain links TRBV9 with TRBJ2-3, with 10 bases matching TRBD2. Germline V lookup: CDR1 SGDLS, CDR2 YYNGEE. This CDR3 spans 16 amino acids. V was clipped by 0 bases and J by 4 bases; unmatched bases: 5. Here the CDR3 reads CASSVAAGGPADTQYF. In DNA form, the CDR3 reads TGTGCCAGCAGCGTAGCAGCGGGAGGGCCGGCAGATACGCAGTATTTT.

The chain combines TRBV7-2 with TRBJ1-2, with a tentative D call TRBD1 (5 bases). V shed 2 bases and J shed 5 bases, with 9 bases lying between them. From germline, CDR1 is SGHTA and CDR2 FQGNSA. This CDR3 comprises 13 residues. The CDR3 DNA sequence: TGTGCCAGCAGCTTAAGGGGAGGGTATGGCTACACCTTC. The encoded protein is CASSLRGGYGYTF. Drawing the rest from reference TRBV7-2 and TRBJ1-2, the complete variable domain is GAGVSQSPSNKVTEKGKDVELRCDPISGHTALYWYRQSLGQGLEFLIYFQGNSAPDKSGLPSDRFSAERTGGSVSTLTIQRTQQEDSAVYLCASSLRGGYGYTFGSGTRLTVV.

The chain recombines TRBV30 with TRBJ2-1, with TRBD2 matching 7 bases. V gave up 0 bases and J gave up 3 bases; unmatched junction bases: 11. Germline lookup yields CDR1 GTSNPN and CDR2 SVGIG (reference sequence). The CDR3 spans 17 residues. CDR3 protein: CAWSVGAGYPNYNEQFF. In nucleotides, the CDR3 is TGTGCCTGGAGTGTAGGAGCGGGATACCCTAACTACAATGAGCAGTTCTTC.

This chain uses TRBV5-1 with TRBJ2-3; no reliable D call. V lost 7 bases to trimming and J lost 4 bases, with 7 bases between them. This CDR3 region has 11 residues. Germline V gives CDR1 SGHRS, CDR2 YFSETQ. CDR3 coding DNA: TGCGCCAGCGCCGGCGCAGATACGCAGTATTTT. Protein: CASAGADTQYF.

V usage is TRBV18 and J usage is TRBJ2-5; 9 nucleotides align to TRBD1. The CDR3 has 15 amino acids. With 3 bases clipped from V and 3 bases from J, the junction kept 5 bases outside the gene matches. Germline V lookup: CDR1 KGHSH, CDR2 LQKENI. The CDR3 protein is CASSPGDRGKETQYF. In nucleotides, the CDR3 is TGTGCCAGCTCACCGGGAGACAGGGGGAAAGAGACCCAGTACTTC.

The V call is TRBV6-6, the J call TRBJ2-7, with D uncertain. CDR1 MNHNY and CDR2 SVGAGI come from the germline V gene (reference sequence). Deletions cut 1 base from V and 3 bases from J, with 10 bases between. The CDR3 is made up of 14 amino acids. CDR3 nucleotides: TGTGCCAGCAGTTACTACAGCCAGTACTACGAGCAGTACTTC. Translating gives CASSYYSQYYEQYF.

V usage is TRBV4-1 and J usage is TRBJ2-2; a weak D match, TRBD1 (7 bases). This CDR3 spans 16 amino acids. Germline V CDR1 and CDR2: MGHRA, YSYEKL. Trimming cost V 1 base and J 5 bases, with 14 bases left between them. The CDR3 sequence is CASSQGRDRATGELFF. The CDR3 DNA follows: TGCGCCAGCAGCCAAGGGCGGGACAGAGCTACCGGGGAGCTGTTTTTT.

The J gene is TRBJ1-3, the V gene TRBV2; TRBD1 aligns across 7 bases. This CDR3 is 15 amino acids long. Germline-derived CDR1 and CDR2 are SNHLY and FYNNEI. The trim removed 8 bases at V and 0 bases at J, leaving 7 bases unmatched. CDR3 region: CASRWGQNSGNTIYF. The CDR3 coding sequence is TGTGCCAGCCGTTGGGGACAGAACTCTGGAAACACCATATATTTT.

In DNA, the CDR3 is TGTGCCAGCAGCTTGCAGGTGAACACTGAAGCTTTCTTT. The encoded protein is CASSLQVNTEAFF. The chain recombines TRBV11-2 with TRBJ1-1, with unresolved D. The V end was cut by 3 bases, the J end by 0 bases, with 5 bases between. This CDR3 has 13 residues. Germline V gene sequence: CDR1 SGHAT, CDR2 FQNNGV.

The chain combines TRBV15 with TRBJ2-7; a possible D gene is TRBD2 (5 bases). Germline values: CDR1 LNHNV, CDR2 YYDKDF (reference sequence). The CDR3 is 13 amino acids. Trimming left V 1 base short and J 6 bases short, with 10 bases between. CDR3 region: CATSRVGGGEQYF. DNA for the CDR3: TGTGCCACCAGCAGAGTGGGTGGAGGCGAGCAGTACTTC.

V and J are TRBV28 and TRBJ1-5; the match to TRBD1 covers 9 bases. CDR1 and CDR2 (germline): MDHEN, SYDVKM. CDR3 length equals 15 residues. The junction had 9 bases not matched to a gene; V was cut back by 6 bases and J by 6 bases. CDR3 DNA sequence: TGTGCCAGCAGCCCGGGGGACAGGGAGGGTCAGCCCCAGCATTTT. Translation gives CASSPGDREGQPQHF.

The gene calls are TRBV4-1 and TRBJ1-1, with TRBD1 matching 9 bases. This CDR3 has 18 amino acids. With 3 bases clipped from V and 0 bases from J, the junction kept 11 bases outside the gene matches. The germline V gene has CDR1 MGHRA and CDR2 YSYEKL. In DNA, the CDR3 is TGCGCCAGCAGCCAGGGGACAGGGTCTTCGAAAATGAACACTGAAGCTTTCTTT. Amino acid sequence: CASSQGTGSSKMNTEAFF.

This rearrangement joins TRBV7-2 to TRBJ2-2; D call uncertain. The germline CDR1 and CDR2 sequences are SGHTA and FQGNSA. This CDR3 has 13 amino acids. V shed 4 bases and J shed 6 bases, with 9 bases lying between them. The DNA of the CDR3 is TGTGCCAGCAGCTCTGCGACGGCCGGGGAGCTGTTTTTT. Amino acids: CASSSATAGELFF.

With regard to this clone: This sample also contains other DNA sequences that code for the same CDR3. The gene calls are TRBV4-2 and TRBJ1-2; D is uncertain. The germline gives CDR1 LGHNA, CDR2 YNFKEQ. The CDR3 contains 13 residues. Trimming shortened V by 1 base and J by 1 base, and 4 bases separated the two germline ends. CDR3 DNA sequence: TGTGCCAGCAGCCAAGGGGGTAACTATGGCTACACCTTC. Its translation: CASSQGGNYGYTF.

The rearrangement uses TRBV30 and TRBJ1-2; D unclear. V lost 1 base and J 2 bases, leaving 8 bases between the germline ends. The CDR3 extends over 13 amino acids. Germline assignment: CDR1 GTSNPN and CDR2 SVGIG (reference sequence). In nucleotides, the CDR3 is TGTGCCTGGAGTGAAGTACTCAACTATGGCTACACCTTC. Translation: CAWSEVLNYGYTF.

This chain connects TRBV7-2 to TRBJ1-5, with 7 bases aligning to TRBD1. J lost 2 bases, V lost 6 bases, and 4 bases had no gene match. Germline V gene lookup returns CDR1 SGHTA and CDR2 FQGNSA. The CDR3 consists of 14 residues. The CDR3 is CASRNTGGNQPQHF. CDR3 coding DNA: TGTGCCAGCAGGAACACAGGGGGCAATCAGCCCCAGCATTTT.

In its sample, this clone was seen a few times. The CDR3 coding sequence is TGTGCCAGCTCCATAGGGACCGACTCCTACGAGCAGTACTTC. Amino acid sequence: CASSIGTDSYEQYF. The chain uses TRBV21-1 and TRBJ2-7. TRBV21-1 corresponds to a pseudogene. The CDR3 loop spans 14 amino acids.